This T cell receptor (beta chain) emerged from a study of blood T cell repertoires in COVID-19. Study details: PBMCs, B-cell-depleted T cells, or T cells were the source of the cDNA or gDNA that made up the material.

This clone was recorded once. V dropped 5 bases and J dropped 1; count of bases not matched to a gene: 1. The germline V gene encodes CDR1 SGHNT and CDR2 YENEEA. The CDR3 runs to 14 residues. Produced via immunoSEQ multiplex PCR; TCRdb's table is partial and in-frame only. The sample records about 200,000 clones, 80% to 90% being singletons. Specimen: peripheral blood. This sequence was found in a man aged 25-40 years who had recovered from COVID-19. This chain connects TRBV11-3 to TRBJ2-2, with 7 bases aligning to TRBD1. CDR3 sequence (DNA): TGTGCCAGCAGCCGACAGGGGAACACCGGGGAGCTGTTTTTT. Translation gives CASSRQGNTGELFF. Filled out from reference TRBV11-3 and TRBJ2-2, the complete variable domain reads EAGVVQSPRYKIIEKKQPVAFWCNPISGHNTLYWYLQNLGQGPELLIRYENEEAVDDSQLPKDRFSAERLKGVDSTLKIQPAELGDSAVYLCASSRQGNTGELFFGEGSRLTVL.